These T cell receptor beta chains were read from a single sample in a study of T cell responses to AZD1222 COVID-19 vaccine. Sequenced by immunoSEQ multiplex PCR; TCRdb stores in-frame clones only, minus some. Of tens of thousands of clones in the sample, 80% to 90% were seen once. Source: peripheral blood, taken on day 0 of AZD1222 vaccination. The receptors originated from an adult in good health. The CDR3 runs from the conserved cysteine through the conserved F or W. Fields, in order: D gene, clone size, V gene, J gene, CDR3 protein, CDR3 DNA. A D gene is named only where the DNA matches it firmly. The size of a clone is reported for some rows only, either as once, few or many, or as a class for expanded clones.

.	few	TRBV7-9	TRBJ2-7	CASSLGVKGRSSYEQYF	TGTGCCAGCAGCCTAGGGGTTAAGGGGAGATCCTCCTACGAGCAGTACTTC
.	.	TRBV7-9	TRBJ1-2	CASSLGREIGYTF	TGTGCCAGCAGCTTGGGCAGGGAAATTGGCTACACCTTC
TRBD2	.	TRBV3-1/TRBV3-2	TRBJ2-7	CASSQGYSGGPYEQYF	TGTGCCAGCAGCCAAGGGTATAGCGGGGGGCCCTACGAGCAGTACTTC
.	.	TRBV7-2	TRBJ2-2	CASSLLLAENTGELFF	TGTGCCAGCAGCTTATTGCTAGCAGAGAACACCGGGGAGCTGTTTTTT
.	once	TRBV2	TRBJ2-6	CASTPLRANVLTF	TGTGCCAGCACCCCCCTCAGGGCCAACGTCCTGACTTTC
.	.	TRBV3-1/TRBV3-2	TRBJ1-3	CASSQGAVSGNTIYF	TGTGCCAGCAGCCAAGGAGCAGTCTCTGGAAACACCATATATTTT
.	medium-sized	TRBV2	TRBJ2-3	CASTEENTDTQYF	TGTGCCAGCACAGAAGAAAACACAGATACGCAGTATTTT
.	.	TRBV9	TRBJ2-3	CASSVTGGGTDTQYF	TGTGCCAGCAGCGTTACAGGGGGGGGCACAGATACGCAGTATTTT
.	.	TRBV27	TRBJ1-2	CASSFLLDSLYGYTF	TGTGCCAGCAGTTTTCTTCTGGACAGCCTCTATGGCTACACCTTC
.	.	TRBV7-9	TRBJ2-7	CASSPPGQVGEQYF	TGTGCCAGCAGCCCCCCGGGGCAGGTCGGGGAGCAGTACTTC
TRBD1	.	TRBV5-1	TRBJ1-2	CASLSGRTGDYGYTF	TGCGCCAGTTTGTCGGGGCGAACAGGGGACTATGGCTACACCTTC
.	.	TRBV2	TRBJ2-2	CASGGLGGTGELFF	TGTGCCAGCGGGGGACTTGGGGGGACCGGGGAGCTGTTTTTT
.	.	TRBV27	TRBJ1-4	CASSRAGVVTNEKLFF	TGTGCCAGCAGTCGTGCAGGGGTAGTAACTAATGAAAAACTGTTTTTT
TRBD2	.	TRBV10-1	TRBJ2-2	CASSDTSGKNTGELFF	TGCGCCAGCAGTGATACTAGCGGAAAAAACACCGGGGAGCTGTTTTTT
TRBD2	.	TRBV11-2	TRBJ2-7	CASSASGRSNEQYF	TGTGCCAGCAGTGCTAGCGGGAGAAGCAACGAGCAGTACTTC
.	.	TRBV21-1	TRBJ2-1	CASSTGAYPCWAYNEQFF	.
.	.	TRBV6-6	TRBJ2-3	CASSPGRPPPDTQYF	TGTGCCAGCAGTCCGGGACGTCCCCCCCCAGATACGCAGTATTTT
TRBD1	few	TRBV5-1	TRBJ2-7	CASSFSGQGPYEQYF	TGCGCCAGCAGCTTCTCGGGACAGGGACCCTACGAGCAGTACTTC
.	once	TRBV2	TRBJ2-2	CASSGSNTGELFF	TGTGCCAGCAGCGGAAGTAACACCGGGGAGCTGTTTTTT
TRBD2	.	TRBV7-8	TRBJ2-2	CASIRLAGPNTGELFF	TGTGCCAGCATCCGACTAGCGGGGCCGAACACCGGGGAGCTGTTTTTT
.	once	TRBV4-2	TRBJ1-5	CASSQEPTGNSNQPQHF	TGTGCCAGCAGCCAAGAGCCCACGGGAAATAGCAATCAGCCCCAGCATTTT
.	.	TRBV12-3/TRBV12-4	TRBJ1-2	CASSMGLYGYTF	TGTGCCAGCAGTATGGGGCTCTATGGCTACACCTTC
.	.	TRBV28	TRBJ2-7	CASSRSGSSSYEQYF	TGTGCCAGCAGCAGAAGCGGGTCTAGCTCCTACGAGCAGTACTTC
.	.	TRBV4-3	TRBJ2-6	CASSAFSGANVLTF	TGCGCCAGCAGCGCCTTCTCTGGGGCCAACGTCCTGACTTTC
.	.	TRBV5-1	TRBJ1-2	CASSRQPGDGYTF	TGCGCCAGCAGTCGACAGCCCGGAGATGGCTACACCTTC
TRBD2	.	TRBV5-4	TRBJ2-7	CASSLVAGAYEQYF	TGTGCCAGCAGCTTGGTAGCGGGAGCCTACGAGCAGTACTTC
.	few	TRBV19	TRBJ1-4	CASSIRAGSEKLFF	TGTGCCAGTAGTATCCGGGCAGGGAGTGAAAAACTGTTTTTT
.	.	TRBV5-1	TRBJ2-7	CASNRGGVYEQYF	TGCGCCAGCAACCGGGGCGGCGTCTACGAGCAGTACTTC
.	.	TRBV4-1	TRBJ1-2	CASSLSRRGTNGYTF	TGCGCCAGCAGCCTCTCCAGACGAGGTACCAATGGCTACACCTTC
TRBD1	.	TRBV9	TRBJ1-6	CASSANRGQRNSPLHF	TGTGCCAGCAGCGCGAACAGGGGGCAACGTAATTCACCCCTCCACTTT
.	.	TRBV27	TRBJ1-5	CASRPLDLGNQPQHF	TGTGCCAGCAGGCCTTTGGACTTGGGGAATCAGCCCCAGCATTTT
TRBD2	.	TRBV10-3	TRBJ2-7	CAISDIAGRYEQYF	TGTGCCATCAGTGATATAGCGGGAAGGTACGAGCAGTACTTC
TRBD2	.	TRBV27	TRBJ2-3	CASSLGLAGFTDTQYF	TGTGCCAGCAGTTTAGGGCTAGCGGGATTCACAGATACGCAGTATTTT
.	once	TRBV28	TRBJ1-1	CASSLGVRVGAFF	TGTGCCAGCAGTTTAGGGGTCAGGGTTGGAGCTTTCTTT
.	.	TRBV21-1	TRBJ1-2	CASSKAPTGELVYGYTF	TGTGCCAGCAGCAAAGCTCCAACAGGGGAGCTCGTCTATGGCTACACCTTC
.	.	TRBV5-6	TRBJ1-2	CASSPEVGNYGYTF	TGTGCCAGCAGCCCTGAGGTCGGCAACTATGGCTACACCTTC
.	few	TRBV5-8	TRBJ2-5	CASSLGGTVSSTQYF	TGTGCCAGCAGCTTGGGAGGAACTGTTTCTTCGACCCAGTACTTC
TRBD2	.	TRBV19	TRBJ2-2	CASSRLPSGGNTGELFF	TGTGCCAGTAGCCGCCTCCCTAGCGGAGGGAACACCGGGGAGCTGTTTTTT
TRBD1	.	TRBV6-5	TRBJ2-7	CASSRAGTGPYEQYF	TGTGCCAGCAGTAGAGCCGGGACAGGGCCCTACGAGCAGTACTTC
.	.	TRBV6-2/TRBV6-3	TRBJ2-7	CASSYSLGVSEQYF	TGTGCCAGCAGTTACTCGCTAGGGGTCTCCGAGCAGTACTTC
TRBD1	.	TRBV7-2	TRBJ1-4	CASSLGWGQNEKLFF	TGTGCCAGCAGCTTAGGTTGGGGACAGAATGAAAAACTGTTTTTT
.	.	TRBV12-3/TRBV12-4	TRBJ1-1	CASRFRQNTEAFF	TGTGCCAGCAGATTTAGACAGAACACTGAAGCTTTCTTT
.	few	TRBV6-1	TRBJ1-2	CASSERPDRGEDGYTF	TGTGCCAGCAGTGAAAGGCCGGATAGGGGGGAGGATGGCTACACCTTC
.	.	TRBV19	TRBJ1-3	CASSMGLGGNTIYF	TGTGCCAGTAGTATGGGACTTGGTGGAAACACCATATATTTT
.	.	TRBV29-1	TRBJ1-1	CSVERTESTEAFF	TGCAGCGTTGAAAGGACAGAATCCACTGAAGCTTTCTTT
.	.	TRBV12-3/TRBV12-4	TRBJ2-1	CASILSAVNEQFF	TGTGCCAGCATTCTATCTGCGGTCAATGAGCAGTTCTTC
.	.	TRBV6-5	TRBJ1-5	CASTSSRFSNQPQHF	TGTGCCAGCACCTCATCGAGGTTTAGCAATCAGCCCCAGCATTTT
.	.	TRBV19	TRBJ1-5	CASSPQGHGQPQHF	TGTGCCAGTAGTCCACAGGGCCACGGACAGCCCCAGCATTTT
.	.	TRBV3-1/TRBV3-2	TRBJ2-3	CASKRGLQGADTQYF	TGTGCCAGCAAAAGGGGACTTCAAGGGGCGGATACGCAGTATTTT
.	.	TRBV24-1	TRBJ2-5	CATTGTQETQYF	TGTGCCACCACGGGGACTCAAGAGACCCAGTACTTC
.	.	TRBV6-6	TRBJ1-3	CASSTEQGLRNTIYF	TGTGCCAGCAGTACCGAACAGGGCTTAAGAAACACCATATATTTT
.	once	TRBV12-5	TRBJ1-5	CASGLITEANQPQHF	TGTGCTAGTGGTTTGATTACAGAGGCTAATCAGCCCCAGCATTTT